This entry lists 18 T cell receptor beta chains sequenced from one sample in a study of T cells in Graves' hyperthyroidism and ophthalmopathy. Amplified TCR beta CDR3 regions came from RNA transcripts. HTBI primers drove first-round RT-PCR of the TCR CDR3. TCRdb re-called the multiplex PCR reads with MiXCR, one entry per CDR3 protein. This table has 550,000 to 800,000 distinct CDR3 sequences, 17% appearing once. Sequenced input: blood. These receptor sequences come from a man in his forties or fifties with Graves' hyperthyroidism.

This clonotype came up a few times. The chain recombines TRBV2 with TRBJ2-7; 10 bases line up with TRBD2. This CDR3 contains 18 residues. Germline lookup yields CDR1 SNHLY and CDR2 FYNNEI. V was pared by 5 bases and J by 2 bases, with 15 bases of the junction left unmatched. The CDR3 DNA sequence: TGTGCCAGCAGTTTATTGGGGTCCAGCGGGAGGGGCGCCTACGAGCAGTACTTC. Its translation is CASSLLGSSGRGAYEQYF. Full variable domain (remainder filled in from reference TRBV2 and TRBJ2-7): EPEVTQTPSHQVTQMGQEVILRCVPISNHLYFYWYRQILGQKVEFLVSFYNNEISEKSEIFDDQFSVERPDGSNFTLKIRSTKLEDSAMYFCASSLLGSSGRGAYEQYFGPGTRLTVT.

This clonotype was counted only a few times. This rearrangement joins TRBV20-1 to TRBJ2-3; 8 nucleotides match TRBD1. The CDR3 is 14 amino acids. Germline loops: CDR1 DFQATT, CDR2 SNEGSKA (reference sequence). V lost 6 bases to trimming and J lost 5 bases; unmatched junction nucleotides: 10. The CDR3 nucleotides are TGCAGTGCCAACCTGGACAGGGCTCAAGATACGCAGTATTTT. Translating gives CSANLDRAQDTQYF.

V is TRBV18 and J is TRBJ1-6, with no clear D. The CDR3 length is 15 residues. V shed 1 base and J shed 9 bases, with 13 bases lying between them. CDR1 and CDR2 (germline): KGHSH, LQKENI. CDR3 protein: CASSPREDGASPLHF. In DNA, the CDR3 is TGTGCCAGCTCACCACGGGAGGACGGAGCTTCACCCCTCCACTTT.

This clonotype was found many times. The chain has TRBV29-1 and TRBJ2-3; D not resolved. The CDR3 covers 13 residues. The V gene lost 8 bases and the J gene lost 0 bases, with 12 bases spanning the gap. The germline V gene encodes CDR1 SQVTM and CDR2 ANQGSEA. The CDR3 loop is CSLAGGSTDTQYF. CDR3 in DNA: TGCAGCCTCGCCGGTGGGAGCACAGATACGCAGTATTTT.

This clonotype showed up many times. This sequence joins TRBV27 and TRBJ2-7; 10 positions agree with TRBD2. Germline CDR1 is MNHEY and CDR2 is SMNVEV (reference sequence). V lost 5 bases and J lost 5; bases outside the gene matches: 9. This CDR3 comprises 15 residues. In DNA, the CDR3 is TGTGCCAGCAGTATCGGGCCTAGCGGGAGAGACGAGCAGTACTTC. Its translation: CASSIGPSGRDEQYF.

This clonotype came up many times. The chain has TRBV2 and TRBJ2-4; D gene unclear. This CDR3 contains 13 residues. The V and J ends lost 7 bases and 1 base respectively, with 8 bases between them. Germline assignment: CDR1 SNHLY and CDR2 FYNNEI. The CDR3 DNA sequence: TGTGCCAGCATGGGGATTGCCAAAAACATTCAGTACTTC. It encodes CASMGIAKNIQYF.

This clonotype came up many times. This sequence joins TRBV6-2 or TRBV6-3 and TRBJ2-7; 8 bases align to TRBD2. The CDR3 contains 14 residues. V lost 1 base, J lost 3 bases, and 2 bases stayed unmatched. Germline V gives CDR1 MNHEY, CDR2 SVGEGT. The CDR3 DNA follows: TGTGCCAGCAGTTACTTAGCGGGGAGCTACGAGCAGTACTTC. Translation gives CASSYLAGSYEQYF.

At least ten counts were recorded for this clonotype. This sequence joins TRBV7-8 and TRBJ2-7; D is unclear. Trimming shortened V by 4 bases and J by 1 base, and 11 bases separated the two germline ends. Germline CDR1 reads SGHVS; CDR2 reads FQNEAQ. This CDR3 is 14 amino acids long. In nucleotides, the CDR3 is TGTGCCAGCAGCTCCAAAGACGGGTCCTACGAGCAGTACTTC. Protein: CASSSKDGSYEQYF.

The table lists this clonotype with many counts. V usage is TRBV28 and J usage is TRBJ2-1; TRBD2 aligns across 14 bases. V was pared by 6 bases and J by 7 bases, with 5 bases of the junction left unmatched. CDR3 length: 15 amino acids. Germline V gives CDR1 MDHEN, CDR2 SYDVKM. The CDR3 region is CASSGTSGRGNEQFF. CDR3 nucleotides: TGTGCCAGCAGCGGGACTAGCGGGAGAGGGAATGAGCAGTTCTTC.

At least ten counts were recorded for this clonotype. For the CDR3, the DNA is TGTGCCAGCAGTGAACCCCACAGATATAATTCACCCCTCCACTTT. It encodes CASSEPHRYNSPLHF. The chain joins TRBV6-1 to TRBJ1-6; D is ambiguous. V lost 2 bases and J lost 4, with 9 bases in between. The CDR3 totals 15 residues. The germline V gene encodes CDR1 MNHNS and CDR2 SASEGT.

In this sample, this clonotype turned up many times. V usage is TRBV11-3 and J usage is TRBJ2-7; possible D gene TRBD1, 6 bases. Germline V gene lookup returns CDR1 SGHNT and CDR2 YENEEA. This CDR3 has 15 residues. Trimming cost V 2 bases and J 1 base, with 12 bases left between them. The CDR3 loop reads CASSLKAGESYEQYF. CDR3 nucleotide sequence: TGTGCCAGCAGCTTAAAAGCAGGGGAATCCTACGAGCAGTACTTC.

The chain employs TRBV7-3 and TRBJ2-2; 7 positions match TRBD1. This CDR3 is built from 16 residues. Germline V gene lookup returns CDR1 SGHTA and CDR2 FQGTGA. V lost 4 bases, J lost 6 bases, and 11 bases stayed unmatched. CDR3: CASSSQVTGLAGELFF. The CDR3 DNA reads TGTGCCAGCAGCTCTCAAGTGACAGGGTTGGCCGGGGAGCTGTTTTTT.

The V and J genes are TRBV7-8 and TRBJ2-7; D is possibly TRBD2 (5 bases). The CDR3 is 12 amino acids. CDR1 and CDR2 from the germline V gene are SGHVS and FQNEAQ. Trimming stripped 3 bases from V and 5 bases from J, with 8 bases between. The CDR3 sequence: CASSLGSHEQYF. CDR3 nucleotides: TGTGCCAGCAGCTTGGGGAGCCACGAGCAGTACTTC.

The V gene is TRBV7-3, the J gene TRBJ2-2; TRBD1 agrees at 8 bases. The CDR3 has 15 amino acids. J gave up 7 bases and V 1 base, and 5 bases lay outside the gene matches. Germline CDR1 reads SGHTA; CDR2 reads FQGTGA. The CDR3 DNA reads TGTGCCAGCAGCTTAATGTCAGGGGGCCACGGGGAGCTGTTTTTT. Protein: CASSLMSGGHGELFF.

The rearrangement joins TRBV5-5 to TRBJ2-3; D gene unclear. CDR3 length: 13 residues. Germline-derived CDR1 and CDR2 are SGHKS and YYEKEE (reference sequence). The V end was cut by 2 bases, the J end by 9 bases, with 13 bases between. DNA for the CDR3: TGTGCCAGCAGCTTAGGGCAAGAAGGGACGCAGTATTTT. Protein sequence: CASSLGQEGTQYF.

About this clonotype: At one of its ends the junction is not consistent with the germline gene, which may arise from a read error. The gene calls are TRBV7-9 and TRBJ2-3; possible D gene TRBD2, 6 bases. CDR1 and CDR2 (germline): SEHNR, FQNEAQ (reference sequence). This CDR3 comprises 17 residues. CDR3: CGSSLLDHRDLKDTQYF. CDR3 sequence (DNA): TGTGGCAGCAGCTTACTGGACCACCGGGACTTAAAAGATACGCAGTATTTT.

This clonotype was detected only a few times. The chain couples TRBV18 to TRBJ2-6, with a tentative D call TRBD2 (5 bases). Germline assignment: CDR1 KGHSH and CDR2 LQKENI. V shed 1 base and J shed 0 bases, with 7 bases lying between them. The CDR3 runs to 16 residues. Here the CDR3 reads CASSPRTFSGANVLTF. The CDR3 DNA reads TGTGCCAGCTCACCACGGACTTTCTCTGGGGCCAACGTCCTGACTTTC.

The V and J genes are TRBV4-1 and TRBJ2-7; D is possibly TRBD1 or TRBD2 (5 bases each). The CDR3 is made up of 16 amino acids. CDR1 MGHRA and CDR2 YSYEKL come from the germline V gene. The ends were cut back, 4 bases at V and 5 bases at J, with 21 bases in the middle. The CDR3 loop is CASSLGLMAEGNEQYF. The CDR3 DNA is TGCGCCAGCAGCCTTGGGTTAATGGCAGAGGGGAACGAGCAGTACTTC.